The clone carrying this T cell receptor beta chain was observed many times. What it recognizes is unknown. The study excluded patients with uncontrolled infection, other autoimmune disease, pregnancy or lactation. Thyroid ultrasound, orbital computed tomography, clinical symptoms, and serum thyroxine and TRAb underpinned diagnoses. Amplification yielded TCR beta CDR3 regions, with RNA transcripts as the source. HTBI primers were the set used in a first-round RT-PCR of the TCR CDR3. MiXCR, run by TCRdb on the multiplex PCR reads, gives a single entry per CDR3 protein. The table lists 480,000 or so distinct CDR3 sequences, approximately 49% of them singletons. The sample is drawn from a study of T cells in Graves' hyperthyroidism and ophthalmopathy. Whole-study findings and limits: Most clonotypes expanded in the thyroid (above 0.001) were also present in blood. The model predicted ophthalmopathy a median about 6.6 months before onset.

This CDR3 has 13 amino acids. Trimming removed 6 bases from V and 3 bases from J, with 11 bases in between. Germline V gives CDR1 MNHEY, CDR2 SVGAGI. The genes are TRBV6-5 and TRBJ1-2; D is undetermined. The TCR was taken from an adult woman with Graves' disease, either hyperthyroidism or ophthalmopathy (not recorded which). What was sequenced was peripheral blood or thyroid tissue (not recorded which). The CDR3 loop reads CASRRNQDYGYTF. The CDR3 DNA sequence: TGTGCCAGCAGACGTAACCAGGACTATGGCTACACCTTC.